These 28 T cell receptor beta chains share one sample of origin, sequenced in a study of blood T cell repertoires in COVID-19. Sequencing used immunoSEQ multiplex PCR; TCRdb keeps in-frame clones, though not all of them. The sample has approximately 350,000 clones; around four fifths are singletons. The sample comprised peripheral blood. These TCRs come from a man younger than 45 with active or convalescent COVID-19.

This chain uses TRBV6-1 with TRBJ1-2, with TRBD1 matching 7 bases. V lost 3 bases to trimming and J lost 2 bases; unmatched junction nucleotides: 0. The CDR3 extends over 13 amino acids. From germline, CDR1 is MNHNS and CDR2 SASEGT. The CDR3 sequence: CASSDRGNYGYTF. The CDR3 coding sequence is TGTGCCAGCAGTGACAGGGGGAACTATGGCTACACCTTC.

The V call is TRBV6-2 or TRBV6-3, the J call TRBJ2-7; D is perhaps TRBD2 (6 bases). CDR1 is MNHEY, CDR2 SVGEGT, per germline. CDR3 length: 19 residues. V lost 4 bases, J lost 4 bases, and 29 bases lay in between. As DNA, the CDR3 is TGTGCCAGCAGTTTGACCGGACTTTGGGACTTAAACGCTGCTTACGAGCAGTACTTC. Amino acid sequence: CASSLTGLWDLNAAYEQYF.

This chain links TRBV27 with TRBJ2-7, with TRBD2 matching 8 bases. The CDR3 has 13 amino acids. Germline assignment: CDR1 MNHEY and CDR2 SMNVEV (reference sequence). With 7 bases clipped from V and 6 bases from J, the junction kept 8 bases outside the gene matches. CDR3: CASIHPRGGEQYF. As DNA, the CDR3 is TGTGCCAGCATTCATCCCCGGGGGGGCGAGCAGTACTTC.

The chain employs TRBV5-4 and TRBJ2-3; TRBD1 matches at 10 bases. The CDR3 sequence is 14 residues long. CDR1 is SGHNT and CDR2 is YYREEE in the germline V gene (reference sequence). Trimming cost V 4 bases and J 5 bases; bases outside gene matches: 4. CDR3 bases: TGTGCCAGCAGCCCCGGGACAGGGGAAGATACGCAGTATTTT. Translated: CASSPGTGEDTQYF.

The gene calls are TRBV7-9 and TRBJ1-1; D is uncertain. The germline V gene has CDR1 SEHNR and CDR2 FQNEAQ (reference sequence). The ends were cut back, 3 bases at V and 10 bases at J, with 15 bases in the middle. The CDR3 loop spans 13 amino acids. CDR3 sequence reads: CASSLDLWAGAFF. The DNA for the CDR3 is TGTGCCAGCAGCTTGGATCTGTGGGCGGGAGCTTTCTTT.

This clone has a handful of counts. The chain's CDR3 is CATWTALNTEAFF. CDR3 sequence (DNA): TGTGCCACTTGGACAGCCTTGAACACTGAAGCTTTCTTT. The chain is built from TRBV6-5 and TRBJ1-1; D is perhaps TRBD1 (6 bases). The germline V and J ends were trimmed by 10 bases and 0 bases, with 12 bases remaining between them. The CDR3 length is 13 residues. Germline values: CDR1 MNHEY, CDR2 SVGAGI.

The J gene is TRBJ2-1, the V gene TRBV4-2; 11 nucleotides align to TRBD2. With V trimmed by 1 base and J by 0 bases, 14 bases remained unmatched. The CDR3 extends over 21 amino acids. The germline V gene encodes CDR1 LGHNA and CDR2 YNFKEQ. Here the CDR3 reads CASSQVLPSGGPQSSYNEQFF. The DNA of the CDR3 is TGTGCCAGCAGCCAAGTTTTGCCTAGCGGGGGGCCTCAGAGCTCCTACAATGAGCAGTTCTTC.

The count of this clone is one. The rearrangement uses TRBV28 and TRBJ2-5; D is perhaps TRBD1 (5 bases). Trimming removed 5 bases at V and 0 bases at J, with 13 bases between. CDR1 is MDHEN and CDR2 is SYDVKM in the germline V gene. The CDR3 is 15 amino acids. In nucleotides, the CDR3 is TGTGCCAGCAGTCCCCTCCTGGACAACCAAGAGACCCAGTACTTC. It is translated as CASSPLLDNQETQYF.

The rearrangement links TRBV28 to TRBJ1-2; D gene ambiguous. Looked up from germline, CDR1 is MDHEN and CDR2 is SYDVKM. With 3 bases removed from V and 8 bases from J, the gap between germline ends came to 13 bases. CDR3 length: 13 residues. CDR3 in amino acids: CASSFYSNKGYTF. The CDR3 DNA is TGTGCCAGCAGTTTTTACAGTAATAAGGGCTACACCTTC.

The rearrangement uses TRBV4-2 and TRBJ2-5, with 15 nucleotides matching TRBD2. CDR3 size: 16 residues. Germline CDR1 reads LGHNA; CDR2 reads YNFKEQ. V lost 1 base and J lost 4; bases outside the gene matches: 1. The CDR3 is CASSQAGLAGGETQYF. As DNA, the CDR3 is TGTGCCAGCAGCCAAGCGGGACTAGCGGGAGGAGAGACCCAGTACTTC.

In DNA, the CDR3 is TGTGCCTGGAGTGTATGGGGGGGTTTGGGCAATCAGCCCCAGCATTTT. Translation: CAWSVWGGLGNQPQHF. The V and J genes are TRBV30 and TRBJ1-5, with D tentatively TRBD1 (5 bases). The CDR3 is 16 amino acids. Germline CDR1 and CDR2: GTSNPN and SVGIG (reference sequence). V was shortened by 0 bases and J by 2 bases, with 14 bases between the two germline ends.

The chain uses TRBV9 and TRBJ1-2, with TRBD1 matching over 8 bases. Looked up from germline, CDR1 is SGDLS and CDR2 is YYNGEE. V dropped 3 bases and J dropped 8; count of bases not matched to a gene: 9. The CDR3 spans 14 residues. In DNA, the CDR3 is TGTGCCAGCAGCGGGGCAGGGGGCGCGGGAGGCTACACCTTC. Its translation is CASSGAGGAGGYTF. The entire variable domain, with the rest obtained from reference TRBV9 and TRBJ1-2, is as follows: DSGVTQTPKHLITATGQRVTLRCSPRSGDLSVYWYQQSLDQGLQFLIQYYNGEERAKGNILERFSAQQFPDLHSELNLSSLELGDSALYFCASSGAGGAGGYTFGSGTRLTVV.

V gene TRBV20-1 combines with J gene TRBJ2-3; D is uncertain. The CDR3 loop spans 11 amino acids. The V end lost 0 bases, the J end lost 7 bases, and 5 bases lay between the germline ends. Germline lookup yields CDR1 DFQATT and CDR2 SNEGSKA (reference sequence). The DNA for the CDR3 is TGCAGTGCTAGAGACGCGCATACGCAGTATTTT. It is translated as CSARDAHTQYF.

The V call is TRBV7-3, the J call TRBJ2-2, with a weak D call TRBD2 (6 bases). From germline, CDR1 is SGHTA and CDR2 FQGTGA. V was shortened by 5 bases and J by 0 bases, with 13 bases between the two germline ends. The CDR3 is 16 residues long. DNA for the CDR3: TGTGCCAGCAGCCGTCTGGGGGGAGCGAACACCGGGGAGCTGTTTTTT. This gives the protein CASSRLGGANTGELFF. Drawing the rest from reference TRBV7-3 and TRBJ2-2, the complete variable domain is GAGVSQTPSNKVTEKGKYVELRCDPISGHTALYWYRQSLGQGPEFLIYFQGTGAADDSGLPNDRFFAVRPEGSVSTLKIQRTERGDSAVYLCASSRLGGANTGELFFGEGSRLTVL.

J is TRBJ2-7 and V is TRBV6-2 or TRBV6-3; 7 nucleotides agree with TRBD1. The CDR3 length is 14 residues. J was trimmed by 6 bases and V by 5 bases; bases with no gene match: 10. The germline CDR1 and CDR2 sequences are MNHEY and SVGEGT. CDR3 loop: CASSPGQITAEQYF. The CDR3 DNA follows: TGTGCCAGCAGTCCGGGACAGATCACGGCCGAGCAGTACTTC.

J is TRBJ2-1 and V is TRBV7-2; 7 bases match TRBD1. With V trimmed by 5 bases and J by 3 bases, 7 bases remained unmatched. The length of the CDR3 is 15 residues. Germline V lookup: CDR1 SGHTA, CDR2 FQGNSA. The CDR3 here is CASSPEGADYNEQFF. The CDR3 region has the DNA TGTGCCAGCAGCCCCGAGGGGGCGGACTACAATGAGCAGTTCTTC.

V and J are TRBV6-2 or TRBV6-3 and TRBJ2-4, with 8 nucleotides matching TRBD2. The CDR3 contains 18 residues. J lost 0 bases, V lost 2 bases, and 9 bases had no gene match. Per the germline V gene, CDR1 is MNHEY and CDR2 is SVGEGT. The CDR3 sequence: CASSYGGTRGLAKNIQYF. CDR3 bases: TGTGCCAGCAGTTACGGTGGGACTAGAGGGCTAGCCAAAAACATTCAGTACTTC.

This clone was seen just once. CDR3 nucleotides: TGTGCCAGCAGGTCTGGGACGGTTTTTAGCGGCGAGCAGTACTTC. Its translation: CASRSGTVFSGEQYF. The chain uses TRBV28 and TRBJ2-7; D possibly corresponds to TRBD2 (6 bases). This CDR3 has 15 residues. V was clipped by 6 bases and J by 6 bases, with 21 bases between them. Germline assignment: CDR1 MDHEN and CDR2 SYDVKM.

The chain employs TRBV29-1 and TRBJ2-7; no clear D gene. The germline V and J ends were trimmed by 4 bases and 2 bases, with 15 bases remaining between them. This CDR3 is 14 amino acids long. Germline V CDR1 and CDR2: SQVTM, ANQGSEA. This CDR3 reads CSVAGGSAPYEQYF. CDR3 nucleotide sequence: TGCAGCGTTGCGGGTGGGTCGGCCCCCTACGAGCAGTACTTC.

This chain joins TRBV14 and TRBJ1-2; TRBD1 matches 9 bases. V lost 2 bases to trimming and J lost 6 bases; unmatched junction nucleotides: 1. The CDR3 extends over 13 amino acids. From germline, CDR1 is SGHDN and CDR2 FVKESK. This CDR3 reads CASSQRTGDGYTF. As DNA, the CDR3 is TGTGCCAGCAGCCAACGGACAGGGGATGGCTACACCTTC. The complete variable domain, with remaining parts taken from reference TRBV14 and TRBJ1-2, reads EAGVTQFPSHSVIEKGQTVTLRCDPISGHDNLYWYRRVMGKEIKFLLHFVKESKQDESGMPNNRFLAERTGGTYSTLKVQPAELEDSGVYFCASSQRTGDGYTFGSGTRLTVV.

V usage is TRBV7-2 and J usage is TRBJ1-2; 8 positions match TRBD1. With 6 bases clipped from V and 2 bases from J, the junction kept 14 bases outside the gene matches. Germline CDR1 SGHTA, CDR2 FQGNSA. The CDR3 has 17 amino acids. This CDR3 reads CASRVSGTGPGNYGYTF. CDR3 sequence (DNA): TGTGCCAGCAGGGTATCCGGGACAGGCCCCGGGAACTATGGCTACACCTTC.

The rearrangement links TRBV24-1 to TRBJ2-1; 10 positions match TRBD2. Germline CDR1 KGHDR, CDR2 SFDVKD. Unmatched junction bases numbered 4, after V lost 2 bases and J lost 4 bases. The CDR3 is 16 amino acids. CDR3 in DNA: TGTGCCACCAGTGATTCCGGGACTAGCGTTTACAATGAGCAGTTCTTC. It is translated as CATSDSGTSVYNEQFF.

This clone was seen a single time. This chain uses TRBV5-4 with TRBJ2-1; D possibly corresponds to TRBD1 (6 bases). CDR1 and CDR2 (germline): SGHNT, YYREEE (reference sequence). This CDR3 has 14 amino acids. V was clipped by 4 bases and J by 3 bases, with 11 bases between them. The CDR3 region is CASSTGTLYNEQFF. CDR3 sequence (DNA): TGTGCCAGCAGCACAGGGACGCTCTACAATGAGCAGTTCTTC.

V usage is TRBV28 and J usage is TRBJ2-1, with 8 bases matching TRBD1. There are 14 residues in the CDR3. Trimming at V came to 3 bases and at J to 9 bases, leaving 7 bases not matched to a gene. Germline V gene lookup returns CDR1 MDHEN and CDR2 SYDVKM. This chain's CDR3 is CASSFLTTGGEQFF. DNA for the CDR3: TGTGCCAGCAGTTTCCTTACCACAGGGGGTGAGCAGTTCTTC.

This clone was detected a few times. The chain combines TRBV5-4 with TRBJ2-2; D possibly corresponds to TRBD2 (6 bases). Germline CDR1 and CDR2: SGHNT and YYREEE (reference sequence). Trimming pared 2 bases from V and 2 bases from J, leaving 10 bases between. CDR3 length equals 15 residues. Here the CDR3 DNA reads TGTGCCAGCAGCTTTAGCGGTCCTAACACCGGGGAGCTGTTTTTT. Translation: CASSFSGPNTGELFF. Supplemented by reference TRBV5-4 and TRBJ2-2, the full variable domain reads ETGVTQSPTHLIKTRGQQVTLRCSSQSGHNTVSWYQQALGQGPQFIFQYYREEENGRGNFPPRFSGLQFPNYSSELNVNALELDDSALYLCASSFSGPNTGELFFGEGSRLTVL.

The CDR3 coding sequence is TGTGCCAGCAGCTTAGACGCGGGAAACATTCAGTACTTC. Translating it yields CASSLDAGNIQYF. V and J are TRBV7-9 and TRBJ2-4, with D perhaps matching TRBD2 (5 bases). The CDR3 has 13 amino acids. V lost 1 base to trimming and J lost 6 bases, with 7 bases between them. Germline CDR1 SEHNR, CDR2 FQNEAQ (reference sequence).

The rearrangement uses TRBV5-1 and TRBJ1-1, with TRBD1 as a possible D gene (6 bases). Germline V gene sequence: CDR1 SGHRS, CDR2 YFSETQ. Trimming removed 2 bases at V and 1 base at J, with 12 bases between. This CDR3 contains 15 residues. The DNA for the CDR3 is TGCGCCAGCAGCTTTCACCCGGACAGGAACACTGAAGCTTTCTTT. Translation gives CASSFHPDRNTEAFF.

The V call is TRBV11-2, the J call TRBJ1-3, with D perhaps matching TRBD1 (5 bases). The ends were cut back, 4 bases at V and 0 bases at J, with 10 bases in the middle. Germline loops: CDR1 SGHAT, CDR2 FQNNGV. The CDR3 length is 15 residues. CDR3 residues: CASSWRGYSGNTIYF. The DNA for the CDR3 is TGTGCCAGCAGCTGGAGGGGCTACTCTGGAAACACCATATATTTT.